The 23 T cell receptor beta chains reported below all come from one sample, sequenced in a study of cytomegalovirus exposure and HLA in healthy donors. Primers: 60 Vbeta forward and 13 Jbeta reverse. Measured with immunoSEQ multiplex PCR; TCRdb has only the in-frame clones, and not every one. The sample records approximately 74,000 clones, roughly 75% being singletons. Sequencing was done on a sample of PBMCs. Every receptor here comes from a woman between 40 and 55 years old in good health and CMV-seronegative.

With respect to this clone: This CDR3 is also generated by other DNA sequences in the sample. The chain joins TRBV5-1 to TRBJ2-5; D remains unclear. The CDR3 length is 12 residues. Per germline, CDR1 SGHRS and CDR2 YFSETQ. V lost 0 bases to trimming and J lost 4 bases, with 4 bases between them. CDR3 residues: CASSLAGETQYF. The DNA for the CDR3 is TGCGCCAGCAGCTTGGCCGGAGAGACCCAGTACTTC.

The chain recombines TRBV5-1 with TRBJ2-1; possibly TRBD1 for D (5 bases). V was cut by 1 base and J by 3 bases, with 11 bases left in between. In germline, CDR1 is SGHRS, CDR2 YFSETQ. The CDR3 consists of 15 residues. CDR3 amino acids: CASSLSQGGYNEQFF. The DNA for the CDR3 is TGCGCCAGCAGCTTGAGTCAGGGTGGCTACAATGAGCAGTTCTTC.

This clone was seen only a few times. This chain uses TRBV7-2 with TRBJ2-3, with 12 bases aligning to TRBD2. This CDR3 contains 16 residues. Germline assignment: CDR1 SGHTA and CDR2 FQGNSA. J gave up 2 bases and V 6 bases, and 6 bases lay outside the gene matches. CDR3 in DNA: TGTGCCAGCAGATATACTAGCGGGAGGTACACAGATACGCAGTATTTT. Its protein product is CASRYTSGRYTDTQYF.

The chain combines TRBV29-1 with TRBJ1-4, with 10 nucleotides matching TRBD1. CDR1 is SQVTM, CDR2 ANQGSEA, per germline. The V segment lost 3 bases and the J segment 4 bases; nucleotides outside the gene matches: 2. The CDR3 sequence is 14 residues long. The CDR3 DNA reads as TGCAGCGTTGAGGGGACAGGGGATAATGAAAAACTGTTTTTT. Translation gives CSVEGTGDNEKLFF.

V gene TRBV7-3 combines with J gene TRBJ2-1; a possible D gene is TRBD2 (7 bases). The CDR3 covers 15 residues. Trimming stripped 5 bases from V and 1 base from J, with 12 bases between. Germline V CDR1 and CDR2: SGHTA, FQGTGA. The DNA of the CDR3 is TGTGCCAGCAGCCCCGGGGGGCCGTCCTACAATGAGCAGTTCTTC. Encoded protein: CASSPGGPSYNEQFF. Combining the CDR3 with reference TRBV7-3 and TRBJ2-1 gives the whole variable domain GAGVSQTPSNKVTEKGKYVELRCDPISGHTALYWYRQSLGQGPEFLIYFQGTGAADDSGLPNDRFFAVRPEGSVSTLKIQRTERGDSAVYLCASSPGGPSYNEQFFGPGTRLTVL.

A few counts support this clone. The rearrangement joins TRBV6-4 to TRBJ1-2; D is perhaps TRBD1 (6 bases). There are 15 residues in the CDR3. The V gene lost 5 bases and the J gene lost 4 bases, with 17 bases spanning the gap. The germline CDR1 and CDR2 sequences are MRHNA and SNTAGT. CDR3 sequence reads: CASSPTTGTSYGYTF. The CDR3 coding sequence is TGTGCCAGCAGTCCTACCACGGGGACATCCTATGGCTACACCTTC.

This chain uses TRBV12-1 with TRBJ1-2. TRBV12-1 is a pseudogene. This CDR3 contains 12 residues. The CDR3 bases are TGTGCCAGCAGCTCCTCACTCTATGGCTACACCTTC. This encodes CASSSSLYGYTF.

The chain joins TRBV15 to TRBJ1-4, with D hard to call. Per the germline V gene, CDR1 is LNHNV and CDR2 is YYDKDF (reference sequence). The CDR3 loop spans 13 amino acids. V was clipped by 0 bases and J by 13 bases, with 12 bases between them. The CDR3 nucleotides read TGTGCCACCAGCAGAGATCCGGGTCTGGGACTGTTTTTT. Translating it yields CATSRDPGLGLFF.

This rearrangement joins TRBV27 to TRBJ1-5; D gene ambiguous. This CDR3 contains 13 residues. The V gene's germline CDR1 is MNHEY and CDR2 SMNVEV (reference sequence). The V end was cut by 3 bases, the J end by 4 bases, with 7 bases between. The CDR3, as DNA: TGTGCCAGCAGTTTGTCGGTTAATCAGCCCCAGCATTTT. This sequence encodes CASSLSVNQPQHF.

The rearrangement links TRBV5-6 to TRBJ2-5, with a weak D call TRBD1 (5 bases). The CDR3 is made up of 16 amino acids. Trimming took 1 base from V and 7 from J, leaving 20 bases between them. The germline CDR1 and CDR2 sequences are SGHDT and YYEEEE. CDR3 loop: CASSLQAGMKMWTQYF. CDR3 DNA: TGTGCCAGCAGCTTGCAGGCAGGGATGAAGATGTGGACCCAGTACTTC. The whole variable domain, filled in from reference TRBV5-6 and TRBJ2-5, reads DAGVTQSPTHLIKTRGQQVTLRCSPKSGHDTVSWYQQALGQGPQFIFQYYEEEERQRGNFPDRFSGHQFPNYSSELNVNALLLGDSALYLCASSLQAGMKMWTQYFGPGTRLLVL.

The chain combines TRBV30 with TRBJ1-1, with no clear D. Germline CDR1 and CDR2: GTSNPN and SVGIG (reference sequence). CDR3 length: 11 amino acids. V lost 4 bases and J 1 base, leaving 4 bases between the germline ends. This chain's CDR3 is CAWIENTEAFF. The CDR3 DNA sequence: TGTGCCTGGATAGAGAACACTGAAGCTTTCTTT.

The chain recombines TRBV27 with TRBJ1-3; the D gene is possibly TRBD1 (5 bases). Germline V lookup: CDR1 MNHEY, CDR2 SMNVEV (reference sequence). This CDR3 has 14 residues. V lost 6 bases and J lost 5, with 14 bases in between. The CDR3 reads CASSPAGLRNTIYF. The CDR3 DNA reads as TGTGCCAGCAGCCCAGCGGGGCTAAGAAACACCATATATTTT.

CDR3 loop: CASSRTRDSPLHF. The DNA of the CDR3 is TGTGCCAGCAGCCGGACAAGGGATTCACCCCTCCACTTT. The V call is TRBV14, the J call TRBJ1-6; D is possibly TRBD1 (5 bases). Trimming shortened V by 4 bases and J by 8 bases, and 9 bases separated the two germline ends. From germline, CDR1 is SGHDN and CDR2 FVKESK. The CDR3 covers 13 residues.

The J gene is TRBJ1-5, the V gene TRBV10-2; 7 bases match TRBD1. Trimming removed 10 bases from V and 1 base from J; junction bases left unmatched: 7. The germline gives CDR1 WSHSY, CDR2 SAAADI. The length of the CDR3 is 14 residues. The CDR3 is CATSDRRSNQPQHF. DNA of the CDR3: TGCGCCACCTCGGACAGGAGAAGCAATCAGCCCCAGCATTTT.

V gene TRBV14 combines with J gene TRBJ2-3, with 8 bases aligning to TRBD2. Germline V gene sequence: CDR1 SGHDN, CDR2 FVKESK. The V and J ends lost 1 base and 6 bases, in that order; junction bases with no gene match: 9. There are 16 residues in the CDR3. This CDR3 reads CASSQAGGPDSDTQYF. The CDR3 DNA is TGTGCCAGCAGCCAAGCGGGAGGGCCCGATTCGGATACGCAGTATTTT.

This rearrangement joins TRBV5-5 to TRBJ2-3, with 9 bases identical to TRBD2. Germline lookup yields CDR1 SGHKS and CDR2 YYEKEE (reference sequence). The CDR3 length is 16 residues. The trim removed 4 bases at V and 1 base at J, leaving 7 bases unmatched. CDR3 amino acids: CASSLLTSGRTDTQYF. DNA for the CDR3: TGTGCCAGCAGCCTATTGACTAGCGGACGCACAGATACGCAGTATTTT.

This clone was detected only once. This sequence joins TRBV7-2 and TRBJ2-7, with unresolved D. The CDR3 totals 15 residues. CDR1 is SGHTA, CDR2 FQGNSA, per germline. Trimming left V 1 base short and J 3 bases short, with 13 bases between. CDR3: CASSLGWATIYEQYF. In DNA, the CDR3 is TGTGCCAGCAGCTTAGGCTGGGCAACCATCTACGAGCAGTACTTC.

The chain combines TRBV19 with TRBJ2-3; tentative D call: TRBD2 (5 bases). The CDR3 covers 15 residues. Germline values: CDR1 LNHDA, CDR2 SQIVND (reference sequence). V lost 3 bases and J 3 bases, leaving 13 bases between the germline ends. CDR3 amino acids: CASSIQRVRTDTQYF. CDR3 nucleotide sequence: TGTGCCAGTAGTATCCAGAGGGTGAGAACAGATACGCAGTATTTT.

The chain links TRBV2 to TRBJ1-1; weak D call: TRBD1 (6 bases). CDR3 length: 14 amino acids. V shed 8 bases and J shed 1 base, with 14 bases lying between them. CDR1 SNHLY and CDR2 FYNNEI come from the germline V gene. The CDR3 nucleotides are TGTGCCAGCGTCTGGGGGCAGGGGAACACTGAAGCTTTCTTT. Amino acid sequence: CASVWGQGNTEAFF.

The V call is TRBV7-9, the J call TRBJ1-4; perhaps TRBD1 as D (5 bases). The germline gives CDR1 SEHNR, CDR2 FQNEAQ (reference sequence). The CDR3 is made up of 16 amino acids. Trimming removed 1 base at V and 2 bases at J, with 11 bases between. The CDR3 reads CASSLGVGGTNEKLFF. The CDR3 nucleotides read TGTGCCAGCAGCTTAGGTGTCGGGGGGACTAATGAAAAACTGTTTTTT.

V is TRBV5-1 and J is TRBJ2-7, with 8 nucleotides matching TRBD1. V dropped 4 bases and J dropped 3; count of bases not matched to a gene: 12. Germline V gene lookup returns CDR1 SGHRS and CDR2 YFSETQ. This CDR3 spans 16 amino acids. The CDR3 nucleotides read TGCGCCAGCAGCCCGGGGACAGGCCGAAACTTCTACGAGCAGTACTTC. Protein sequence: CASSPGTGRNFYEQYF. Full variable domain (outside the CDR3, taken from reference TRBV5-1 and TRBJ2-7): KAGVTQTPRYLIKTRGQQVTLSCSPISGHRSVSWYQQTPGQGLQFLFEYFSETQRNKGNFPGRFSGRQFSNSRSEMNVSTLELGDSALYLCASSPGTGRNFYEQYFGPGTRLTVT.

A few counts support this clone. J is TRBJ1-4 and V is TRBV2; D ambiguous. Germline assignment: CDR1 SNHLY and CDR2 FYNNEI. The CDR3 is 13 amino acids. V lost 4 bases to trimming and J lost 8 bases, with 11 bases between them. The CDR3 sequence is CASSVRPGEKLFF. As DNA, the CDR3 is TGTGCCAGCAGTGTGCGACCGGGGGAAAAACTGTTTTTT. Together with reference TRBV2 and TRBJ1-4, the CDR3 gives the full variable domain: EPEVTQTPSHQVTQMGQEVILRCVPISNHLYFYWYRQILGQKVEFLVSFYNNEISEKSEIFDDQFSVERPDGSNFTLKIRSTKLEDSAMYFCASSVRPGEKLFFGSGTQLSVL.

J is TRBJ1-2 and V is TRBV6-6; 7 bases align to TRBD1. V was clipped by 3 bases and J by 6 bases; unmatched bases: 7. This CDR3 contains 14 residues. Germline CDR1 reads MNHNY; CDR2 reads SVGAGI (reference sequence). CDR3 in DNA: TGTGCCAGCAGTTATTCGAACAGGGGTGATGGCTACACCTTC. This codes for CASSYSNRGDGYTF.